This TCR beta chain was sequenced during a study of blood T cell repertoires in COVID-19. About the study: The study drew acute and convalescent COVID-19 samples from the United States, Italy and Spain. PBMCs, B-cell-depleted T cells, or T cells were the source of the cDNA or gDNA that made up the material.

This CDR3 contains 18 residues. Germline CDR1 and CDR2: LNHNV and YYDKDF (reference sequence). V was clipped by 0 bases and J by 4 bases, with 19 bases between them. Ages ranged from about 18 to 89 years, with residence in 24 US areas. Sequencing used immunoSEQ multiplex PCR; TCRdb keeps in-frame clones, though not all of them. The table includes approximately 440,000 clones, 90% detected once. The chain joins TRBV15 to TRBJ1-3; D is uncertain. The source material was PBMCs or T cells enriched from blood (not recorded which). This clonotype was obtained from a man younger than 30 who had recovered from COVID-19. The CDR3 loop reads CATSRDGPRVAGGNTIYF. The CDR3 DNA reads TGTGCCACCAGCAGAGATGGGCCCCGCGTCGCGGGAGGAAACACCATATATTTT.